The TCR beta chain under discussion was sequenced for a study of cytomegalovirus exposure and HLA in healthy donors. Remarks on this clone: Its antigen is unidentified.

The PCR ran on 60 Vbeta and 13 Jbeta primers. Method: immunoSEQ multiplex PCR; TCRdb's copy keeps in-frame clones and lacks some. Of some 96,000 clones in the sample, roughly three quarters are singletons; the top ten hold 6% to 8.5%. General study points: A few chains linked to CMV were shown in vitro to be specific for CMV antigens. A later analysis linked 16,951 TCR beta sequences to HLA alleles at 0.05 false discovery rate.

Material for sequencing was PBMCs. This receptor was identified in a female donor in good health and CMV-seronegative.

In DNA form, the CDR3 reads TGTGCCAGCAGCCGCGACAGATCCTACGAGCAGTACTTC. This codes for CASSRDRSYEQYF. The chain joins TRBV7-2 to TRBJ2-7; possibly TRBD1 for D (5 bases). There are 13 residues in the CDR3. Germline lookup yields CDR1 SGHTA and CDR2 FQGNSA. Trimming took off 5 bases at V and 1 base at J, with 9 bases between the two ends.